The next 3 T cell receptor beta chains were all read from a single sample in a study of blood T cell repertoires in COVID-19. Only in-frame clones appear in the TCRdb table, and some are missing; sequencing was by immunoSEQ multiplex PCR. This table holds some 150,000 clones, 84% found once. The sample consisted of peripheral blood. All receptors come from a human donor in a cohort sampled during active COVID-19.

The V and J genes are TRBV5-6 and TRBJ2-5; tentative D call: TRBD1 (5 bases). V was trimmed by 4 bases and J by 2 bases, leaving 18 bases between them. CDR3 length: 16 residues. From germline, CDR1 is SGHDT and CDR2 YYEEEE. The CDR3 nucleotides are TGTGCCAGCAGCGACGGAACAGGCATGAGACAAGAGACCCAGTACTTC. Translating gives CASSDGTGMRQETQYF.

The V gene is TRBV28, the J gene TRBJ2-7, with TRBD1 matching 9 bases. The length of the CDR3 is 17 residues. With 6 bases clipped from V and 0 bases from J, the junction kept 12 bases outside the gene matches. In germline, CDR1 is MDHEN, CDR2 SYDVKM. CDR3 sequence (DNA): TGTGCCAGCAGACCACGCCAACGGACAGGGGCCTCCTACGAGCAGTACTTC. It yields the protein CASRPRQRTGASYEQYF.

The chain carries TRBV7-9 and TRBJ1-1; D not certain. The germline V gene encodes CDR1 SEHNR and CDR2 FQNEAQ (reference sequence). Trimming pared 5 bases from V and 7 bases from J, leaving 14 bases between. CDR3 length: 13 residues. The CDR3 sequence: CASSPTSGSEAFF. The CDR3 DNA reads as TGTGCCAGCAGCCCAACCTCGGGTAGTGAAGCTTTCTTT. Supplemented by reference TRBV7-9 and TRBJ1-1, the full variable domain reads DTGVSQNPRHKITKRGQNVTFRCDPISEHNRLYWYRQTLGQGPEFLTYFQNEAQLEKSRLLSDRFSAERPKGSFSTLEIQRTEQGDSAMYLCASSPTSGSEAFFGQGTRLTVV.